What follows is one T cell receptor beta chain and its context. No antigen is known for it. Used for each TCR library was roughly 3,500 ng of total RNA. TCRdb re-called the 5' RACE reads; every CDR3 protein appears as one record, without DNA. The sample is made up of under 130,000 distinct CDR3 sequences, and the top ten hold less than 2% of it. The CDR3 has 13 amino acids. Germline V gives CDR1 SGHTA, CDR2 FQGNSA. Whole blood, unsorted for T cells, was the source of total RNA. This entry belongs to a study of monozygotic twins with inflammatory bowel disease. Whole-study findings and limits: Patients got different immunosuppressive treatments, which may have made their repertoires more variable.

Sequencing input: blood. The sequence derives from a human donor with ulcerative colitis or Crohn's disease, or a healthy co-twin of an affected twin (not recorded which). V usage is TRBV7-2 and J usage is TRBJ1-1. The CDR3 region is CASSLVANIEAFF. Looking up the rest from reference TRBV7-2 and TRBJ1-1 gives the full variable domain: GAGVSQSPSNKVTEKGKDVELRCDPISGHTALYWYRQSLGQGLEFLIYFQGNSAPDKSGLPSDRFSAERTGGSVSTLTIQRTQQEDSAVYLCASSLVANIEAFFGQGTRLTVV.